This T cell receptor beta chain originates from a study of blood T cell repertoires in COVID-19 (dated by TCRdb to 2019 to 2021). General notes on the study: The collaborator samples originated in the United States, Italy and Spain and spanned the acute and convalescent phases of COVID-19. A de-identified subject ID, COVID-19 status, age in years and sex were almost always included in the sample metadata. Subjects who had been exposed to COVID-19, were actively infected with it, or had recovered from it provided the deeply sampled blood TCRbeta repertoires that made up the dataset. Where available, HLA class I and class II types were taken from metadata supplied by the sample provider and were not determined by assay-based typing. The samples were drawn from two sources: the first 160 participants of the ongoing ImmuneRACE study, and 1,000 to 1,500 subjects contributed by 6 global collaborators. The prospective study material was composed of cDNA or gDNA derived from T cells, B-cell-depleted T cells, or PBMCs. A freely available public database, intended as a resource for researchers studying the immune response to SARS-CoV-2, is where the repertoires were released.

Points the paper makes about the study in general: The quantity of clinical and demographic metadata differed by source and by participant and was supplied without curation.

The immunoSEQ Assay, a bias-controlled multiplex PCR, was used to amplify TCRbeta CDR3 regions from genomic DNA. The authors' pipeline ran thus. The number of nucleated cells in each sample was estimated from the amplification of reference gene primers within the assay. To quantify the absolute abundance of each unique TCRbeta CDR3 rearrangement, sequence reads were collapsed and filtered. For each sample, productive Simpson clonality was calculated as the square root of Simpson's diversity index over productive rearrangements. TCRdb carries this immuneACCESS record with in-frame sequences only. Its versions omit some clonotypes, under half of them owing to an unresolved V gene in the studies checked, with the rest unexplained. V, J and clone size were drawn from that table, and D and trimming were deduced from the DNA. Across this sample there are 100,000 to 150,000 clones, with 80% to 95% seen only once. The ten largest clones represent roughly 2.1% of the sample.

In the case of this clone: There is no known antigen for this receptor. No much larger clone exists at a distance of one base, and base qualities are not known.

At the junction V is shortened by 6 bases and J by 4 bases; bases outside the gene matches: 8. The CDR3 goes from the cysteine to the phenylalanine over 14 residues. The kept DNA is CDR3 alone, 42 bases in frame from the first base. Based on the germline V gene, the CDR1 and CDR2 sequences are SNHLY and FYNNEI. One collaborating source in Seattle enrolled patients while the patients were actively infected and followed the patients over time throughout the course of disease. The collaborating institutions used their own protocols to collect whole blood in K2EDTA tubes. Collaborator samples were shipped for TCRbeta analysis as frozen whole blood, isolated PBMCs, or DNA extracted from either sample type.

The TCR was taken from a man between 50 and 59 years old with COVID-19, enrolled during active disease. In this chain, TRBV2 is recombined with TRBJ1-2, with 7 junctional bases fitting TRBD1. The sample consisted of peripheral blood. The CDR3 region: CASRTGEVSYGYTF. In nucleotide form, the sequence is TGTGCCAGCAGAACAGGGGAGGTTAGCTATGGCTACACCTTC.